The 25 T cell receptor beta chains listed next were all sequenced from one sample in a study of blood T cell repertoires in COVID-19. The table came from immunoSEQ multiplex PCR; TCRdb's copy has only in-frame clones and leaves some out. This table holds about 60,000 clones, over 75% found once. Sequenced: peripheral blood. The receptors derive from a human donor in a cohort sampled during active COVID-19.

The gene calls are TRBV7-2 and TRBJ1-5; 10 nucleotides agree with TRBD1. The CDR3 is 13 amino acids. Germline-derived CDR1 and CDR2 are SGHTA and FQGNSA. J was trimmed by 4 bases and V by 6 bases; bases with no gene match: 0. The CDR3: CASRGQGNQPQHF. For the CDR3, the DNA is TGTGCCAGCAGGGGACAGGGGAATCAGCCCCAGCATTTT.

The V and J genes are TRBV10-3 and TRBJ1-6; TRBD1 aligns across 7 bases. The CDR3 length is 15 residues. V lost 3 bases and J lost 5; bases outside the gene matches: 4. Germline values: CDR1 ENHRY, CDR2 SYGVKD. The CDR3 sequence: CAISDRDRNNSPLHF. The CDR3 DNA is TGTGCCATCAGTGATCGGGACAGAAATAATTCACCCCTCCACTTT.

The rearrangement uses TRBV11-2 and TRBJ2-1; D perhaps matches TRBD2 (6 bases). Trimming left V 2 bases short and J 8 bases short, with 16 bases between. Germline V gene sequence: CDR1 SGHAT, CDR2 FQNNGV. This CDR3 is built from 15 residues. Written as DNA, the CDR3 is TGTGCCAGCAGCTTAAGATTTCTAGCGTACCATGAGCAGTTCTTC. It is translated as CASSLRFLAYHEQFF.

V and J are TRBV5-1 and TRBJ2-7; maybe TRBD1 (6 bases). CDR1 SGHRS and CDR2 YFSETQ come from the germline V gene. With 4 bases removed from V and 3 bases from J, the gap between germline ends came to 11 bases. The CDR3 runs 13 residues. CDR3 sequence: CASSVGQNYEQYF. CDR3 nucleotides: TGCGCCAGCAGCGTTGGACAGAACTACGAGCAGTACTTC.

This clone was seen only once. This chain links TRBV27 with TRBJ2-2; the match to TRBD1 covers 7 bases. The CDR3 contains 14 residues. Germline V gene sequence: CDR1 MNHEY, CDR2 SMNVEV (reference sequence). Trimming removed 6 bases from V and 7 bases from J; junction bases left unmatched: 8. Here the CDR3 DNA reads TGTGCCAGCAGAACTACAGGGGCCCACGGGGAGCTGTTTTTT. Translation: CASRTTGAHGELFF.

This sequence joins TRBV28 and TRBJ2-7; 8 bases are shared with TRBD2. Germline V gives CDR1 MDHEN, CDR2 SYDVKM. The CDR3 covers 13 residues. V lost 8 bases to trimming and J lost 2 bases; unmatched junction nucleotides: 5. DNA for the CDR3: TGTGCCAGCCATAGCGGGAATGCCTACGAGCAGTACTTC. This sequence encodes CASHSGNAYEQYF.

The chain has TRBV6-5 and TRBJ2-2; 10 bases map to TRBD1. Losses at the gene ends were 2 bases for V and 9 bases for J; bases not matched to a gene: 6. The CDR3 extends over 15 amino acids. CDR1 and CDR2 (germline): MNHEY, SVGAGI. CDR3 sequence (DNA): TGTGCCAGCAGTTACCCGACGACAGGGGGCCGGGAGCTGTTTTTT. Its translation: CASSYPTTGGRELFF.

This clone was observed a handful of times. The rearrangement uses TRBV6-5 and TRBJ1-3, with D maybe TRBD1 (6 bases). There are 14 residues in the CDR3. Per the germline V gene, CDR1 is MNHEY and CDR2 is SVGAGI. V was cut by 6 bases and J by 3 bases, with 12 bases left in between. The CDR3 is CASRATGSGNTIYF. As DNA, the CDR3 is TGTGCCAGCAGGGCTACAGGGAGTGGAAACACCATATATTTT.

The rearrangement joins TRBV6-6 to TRBJ2-3, with TRBD2 matching 13 bases. The germline gives CDR1 MNHNY, CDR2 SVGAGI (reference sequence). This CDR3 contains 16 residues. V was pared by 5 bases and J by 3 bases, with 5 bases of the junction left unmatched. In DNA form, the CDR3 reads TGTGCCAGCAGTAGAGGGACTAGCGGGGTGACAGATACGCAGTATTTT. Amino acids: CASSRGTSGVTDTQYF.

The rearrangement links TRBV7-9 to TRBJ2-5, with 9 bases lining up with TRBD1. In germline, CDR1 is SEHNR, CDR2 FQNEAQ (reference sequence). Trimming took 4 bases from V and 4 from J; bases not matched to a gene: 10. The CDR3 is 16 amino acids. This chain's CDR3 is CASSSPGQGRGETQYF. For the CDR3, the DNA is TGTGCCAGCAGCTCCCCTGGACAGGGGAGGGGAGAGACCCAGTACTTC.

This clone was seen once. CDR3 in DNA: TGTGCCACTCGCGCCGGGACTCAAGAGACCCAGTACTTC. Its translation: CATRAGTQETQYF. The V gene is TRBV19, the J gene TRBJ2-5, with D perhaps TRBD2 (6 bases). The germline CDR1 and CDR2 sequences are LNHDA and SQIVND (reference sequence). V dropped 10 bases and J dropped 2 bases, with 14 bases sitting between them. This CDR3 is 13 amino acids long.

The V gene is TRBV7-6, the J gene TRBJ2-6, with unresolved D. This CDR3 is 16 amino acids long. Germline V gives CDR1 SGHVS, CDR2 FNYEAQ. V was trimmed by 6 bases and J by 0 bases, leaving 12 bases between them. The CDR3 DNA sequence: TGTGCCAGCAGACCTACAGCAGCCTCTGGGGCCAACGTCCTGACTTTC. Amino acid sequence: CASRPTAASGANVLTF. Supplemented by reference TRBV7-6 and TRBJ2-6, the full variable domain reads GAGVSQSPRYKVTKRGQDVALRCDPISGHVSLYWYRQALGQGPEFLTYFNYEAQQDKSGLPNDRFSAERPEGSISTLTIQRTEQRDSAMYRCASRPTAASGANVLTFGAGSRLTVL.

CDR3 sequence: CASSLLLEGTEAFF. The CDR3 DNA is TGTGCCAGCAGCTTACTTCTGGAGGGCACTGAAGCTTTCTTT. The chain combines TRBV7-8 with TRBJ1-1; D not certain. Germline V gives CDR1 SGHVS, CDR2 FQNEAQ. V shed 2 bases and J shed 4 bases, with 11 bases lying between them. The CDR3 runs 14 residues. Drawing the rest from reference TRBV7-8 and TRBJ1-1, the complete variable domain is GAGVSQSPRYKVAKRGQDVALRCDPISGHVSLFWYQQALGQGPEFLTYFQNEAQLDKSGLPSDRFFAERPEGSVSTLKIQRTQQEDSAVYLCASSLLLEGTEAFFGQGTRLTVV.

The gene calls are TRBV24-1 and TRBJ2-3; tentative D call: TRBD1 (6 bases). This CDR3 spans 13 amino acids. V was shortened by 2 bases and J by 4 bases, with 6 bases between the two germline ends. The germline V gene encodes CDR1 KGHDR and CDR2 SFDVKD. The CDR3 DNA is TGTGCCACCAGTGATTACAGGGCAGATACGCAGTATTTT. This sequence encodes CATSDYRADTQYF.

This clone was detected once. This sequence joins TRBV2 and TRBJ1-1; TRBD1 might be the D (5 bases). The V end was cut by 6 bases, the J end by 4 bases, with 12 bases between. CDR3 length: 13 residues. Germline V lookup: CDR1 SNHLY, CDR2 FYNNEI. DNA of the CDR3: TGTGCCAGCAGGCCATTCGGGGGCACTGAAGCTTTCTTT. It is translated as CASRPFGGTEAFF.

This chain links TRBV5-4 with TRBJ2-3, with 8 bases lining up with TRBD2. Per germline, CDR1 SGHNT and CDR2 YYREEE (reference sequence). The CDR3 totals 19 residues. V lost 3 bases to trimming and J lost 1 base; unmatched junction nucleotides: 16. The CDR3 sequence is CASSSRWGGERERTDTQYF. The DNA of the CDR3 is TGTGCCAGCAGCTCCCGTTGGGGGGGCGAGCGGGAGCGCACAGATACGCAGTATTTT.

This clone has a handful of counts. The chain joins TRBV19 to TRBJ1-5; D gene ambiguous. From germline, CDR1 is LNHDA and CDR2 SQIVND (reference sequence). Trimming shortened V by 6 bases and J by 1 base, and 10 bases separated the two germline ends. This CDR3 is built from 14 residues. CDR3 nucleotide sequence: TGTGCCAGTAGCACCCCCGGGAGCAATCAGCCCCAGCATTTT. Translation gives CASSTPGSNQPQHF.

The rearrangement joins TRBV2 to TRBJ2-7; TRBD2 might be the D (6 bases). Between the trimmed V and J ends, which lost 4 bases and 2 bases, there was a span of 12 bases. CDR1 SNHLY and CDR2 FYNNEI come from the germline V gene. The CDR3 has 14 residues. DNA for the CDR3: TGTGCCAGCAGTGGGAGGGAGAGGCCCTACGAGCAGTACTTC. Its translation is CASSGRERPYEQYF.

The rearrangement joins TRBV9 to TRBJ1-2; D is perhaps TRBD1 (6 bases). V lost 3 bases, J lost 0 bases, and 6 bases lay in between. This CDR3 comprises 13 residues. The germline gives CDR1 SGDLS, CDR2 YYNGEE. DNA of the CDR3: TGTGCCAGCAGCGGGACAGCTAACTATGGCTACACCTTC. Amino acid sequence: CASSGTANYGYTF.

The chain has TRBV2 and TRBJ1-2; D ambiguous. This CDR3 spans 15 amino acids. CDR1 is SNHLY, CDR2 FYNNEI, per germline. The V gene lost 6 bases and the J gene lost 0 bases, with 14 bases spanning the gap. CDR3 DNA: TGTGCCAGCAGACTTCAAAGTACGGCTAACTATGGCTACACCTTC. This gives the protein CASRLQSTANYGYTF. Filled out from reference TRBV2 and TRBJ1-2, the complete variable domain reads EPEVTQTPSHQVTQMGQEVILRCVPISNHLYFYWYRQILGQKVEFLVSFYNNEISEKSEIFDDQFSVERPDGSNFTLKIRSTKLEDSAMYFCASRLQSTANYGYTFGSGTRLTVV.

This clone has a handful of counts. This chain connects TRBV27 to TRBJ2-3; 13 nucleotides agree with TRBD2. Germline V gene lookup returns CDR1 MNHEY and CDR2 SMNVEV (reference sequence). Trimming cost V 4 bases and J 1 base; bases outside gene matches: 14. This CDR3 has 20 residues. The CDR3 region is CASSSQGLAGMSKGTDTQYF. The CDR3 coding sequence is TGTGCCAGCAGTTCCCAGGGACTAGCGGGAATGAGCAAAGGCACAGATACGCAGTATTTT.

This chain's CDR3 is CASSLAPGQGNTEAFF. The CDR3 coding sequence is TGTGCCAGCAGCTTAGCCCCGGGACAGGGGAACACTGAAGCTTTCTTT. V usage is TRBV13 and J usage is TRBJ1-1, with 9 bases fitting TRBD1. Germline trimming cut 1 base from V and 1 base from J; bases unmatched to any gene: 4. The germline CDR1 and CDR2 sequences are PRHDT and FYEKMQ (reference sequence). The CDR3 loop spans 16 amino acids.

A note on this clone: Other DNA sequences in this sample translate to the same CDR3. The CDR3 nucleotides are TGTGCCACCAGCAGGGAACGACAGGGAACCTACGAGCAGTACTTC. It specifies CATSRERQGTYEQYF. The chain joins TRBV15 to TRBJ2-7; 7 bases agree with TRBD1. Germline values: CDR1 LNHNV, CDR2 YYDKDF (reference sequence). V shed 3 bases, J shed 2 bases, and the junction held 7 bases outside the gene matches. This CDR3 region has 15 residues.

The J gene is TRBJ2-4, the V gene TRBV18; a possible D gene is TRBD1 (6 bases). The CDR3 is 14 residues long. CDR1 and CDR2 (germline): KGHSH, LQKENI. Deletions cut 3 bases from V and 7 bases from J, with 13 bases between. The CDR3 coding sequence is TGTGCCAGCTCACCCCCCGAGGGGGTCAACATTCAGTACTTC. Translating it yields CASSPPEGVNIQYF.

This rearrangement joins TRBV18 to TRBJ2-1; 10 positions match TRBD2. Germline V gene lookup returns CDR1 KGHSH and CDR2 LQKENI. The CDR3 is 17 amino acids. V trimming: 3 bases; J trimming: 5 bases; junction bases outside the gene matches: 10. CDR3 bases: TGTGCCAGCTCACCTGAGCGGGGGGGCCTGGGAAACAATGAGCAGTTCTTC. Residues: CASSPERGGLGNNEQFF.